This TCR beta chain was observed in a study of OX40 agonist ivuxolimab in advanced cancers. Study-level background: Patients received ivuxolimab, an agonistic anti-OX40 (CD134) antibody.

Blood sampling was done at baseline, cycle 4 day 1, and cycle 7 day 1. This CDR3 is 18 amino acids long. Germline-derived CDR1 and CDR2 are LNHDA and SQIVND (reference sequence). V trimming: 5 bases; J trimming: 0 bases; junction bases outside the gene matches: 10. Method: immunoSEQ multiplex PCR; TCRdb's copy keeps in-frame clones and lacks some. The sample lists about 88,000 clones; approximately 85% were seen once. V gene TRBV19 combines with J gene TRBJ2-6; 7 bases are a match to TRBD2. This TCR was sampled from an adult with an advanced solid tumor such as melanoma, head and neck, liver or kidney cancer. The sample consisted of CD4+ or CD8+ T cells sorted from blood, taken in a trial of the OX40 agonist ivuxolimab. As DNA, the CDR3 is TGTGCCAGTAGTGCTCCCCGGGGAGGGGCCTCTGGGGCCAACGTCCTGACTTTC. It is translated as CASSAPRGGASGANVLTF.